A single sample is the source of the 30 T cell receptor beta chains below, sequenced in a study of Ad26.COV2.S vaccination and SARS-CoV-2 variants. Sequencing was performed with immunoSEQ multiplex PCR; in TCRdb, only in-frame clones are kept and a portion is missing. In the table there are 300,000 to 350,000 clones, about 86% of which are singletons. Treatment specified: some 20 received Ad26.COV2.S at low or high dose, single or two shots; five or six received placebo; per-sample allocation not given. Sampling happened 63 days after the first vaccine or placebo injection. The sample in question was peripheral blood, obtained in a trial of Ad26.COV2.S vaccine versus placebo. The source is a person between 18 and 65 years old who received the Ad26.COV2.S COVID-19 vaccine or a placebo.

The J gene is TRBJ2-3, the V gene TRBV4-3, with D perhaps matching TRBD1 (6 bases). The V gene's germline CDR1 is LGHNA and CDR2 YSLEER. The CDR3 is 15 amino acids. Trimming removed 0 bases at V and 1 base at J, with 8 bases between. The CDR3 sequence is CASSQEQGGTDTQYF. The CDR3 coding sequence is TGCGCCAGCAGCCAAGAACAGGGAGGCACAGATACGCAGTATTTT.

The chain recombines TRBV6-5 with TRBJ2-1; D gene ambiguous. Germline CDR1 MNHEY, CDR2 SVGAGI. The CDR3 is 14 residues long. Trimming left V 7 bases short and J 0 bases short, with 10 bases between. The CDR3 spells CASTASSSYNEQFF. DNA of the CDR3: TGTGCCAGCACCGCCTCGAGCTCCTACAATGAGCAGTTCTTC.

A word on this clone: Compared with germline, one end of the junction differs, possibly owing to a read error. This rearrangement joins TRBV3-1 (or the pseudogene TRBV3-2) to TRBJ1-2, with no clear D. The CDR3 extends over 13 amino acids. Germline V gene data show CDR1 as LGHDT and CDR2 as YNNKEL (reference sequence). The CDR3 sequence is CASSQGGGSLISF. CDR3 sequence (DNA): TGTGCCAGCAGCCAAGGCGGCGGCAGCTTGATATCCTTC.

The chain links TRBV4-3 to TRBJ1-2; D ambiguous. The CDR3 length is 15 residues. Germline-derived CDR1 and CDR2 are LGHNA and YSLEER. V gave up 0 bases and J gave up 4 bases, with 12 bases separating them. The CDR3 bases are TGCGCCAGCAGCCAAGAAACGGGAGTCGGCTATGGCTACACCTTC. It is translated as CASSQETGVGYGYTF.

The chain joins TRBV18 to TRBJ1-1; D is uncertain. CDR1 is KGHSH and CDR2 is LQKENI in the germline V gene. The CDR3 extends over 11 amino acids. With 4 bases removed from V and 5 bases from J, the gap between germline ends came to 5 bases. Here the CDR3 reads CASSHKTEAFF. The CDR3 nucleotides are TGTGCCAGCTCACACAAGACTGAAGCTTTCTTT.

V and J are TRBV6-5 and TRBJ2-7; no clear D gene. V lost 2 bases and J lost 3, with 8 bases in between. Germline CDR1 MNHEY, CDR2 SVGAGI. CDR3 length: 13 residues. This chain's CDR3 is CASSYRPDYEQYF. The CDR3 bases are TGTGCCAGCAGTTACCGGCCAGACTACGAGCAGTACTTC.

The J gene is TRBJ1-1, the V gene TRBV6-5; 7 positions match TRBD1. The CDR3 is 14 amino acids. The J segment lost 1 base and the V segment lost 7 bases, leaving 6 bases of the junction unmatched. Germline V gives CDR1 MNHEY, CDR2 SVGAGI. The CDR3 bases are TGTGCCAGCAAAAGGGGGCTGGGGAACACTGAAGCTTTCTTT. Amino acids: CASKRGLGNTEAFF.

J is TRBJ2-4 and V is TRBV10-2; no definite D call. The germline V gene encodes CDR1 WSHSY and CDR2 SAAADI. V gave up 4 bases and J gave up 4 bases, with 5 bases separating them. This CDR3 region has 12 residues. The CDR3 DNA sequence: TGCGCCAGCAGTGTTGGGAAAAACATTCAGTACTTC. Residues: CASSVGKNIQYF.

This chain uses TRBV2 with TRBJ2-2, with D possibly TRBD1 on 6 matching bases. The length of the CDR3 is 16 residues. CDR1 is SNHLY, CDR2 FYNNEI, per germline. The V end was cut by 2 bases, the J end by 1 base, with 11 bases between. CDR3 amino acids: CASSEPHRVNTGELFF. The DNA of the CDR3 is TGTGCCAGCAGTGAACCCCACAGGGTGAACACCGGGGAGCTGTTTTTT.

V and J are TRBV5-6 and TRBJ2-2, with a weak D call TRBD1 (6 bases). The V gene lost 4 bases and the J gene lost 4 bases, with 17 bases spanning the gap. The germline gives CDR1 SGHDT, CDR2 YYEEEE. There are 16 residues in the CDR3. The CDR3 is CASSDSGTPITGELFF. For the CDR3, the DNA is TGTGCCAGCAGCGACTCCGGGACACCCATCACCGGGGAGCTGTTTTTT.

The CDR3, as DNA: TGTGCCAGCAGCGATGGACAGATGAGGGGTTCACCCCTCCACTTT. It yields the protein CASSDGQMRGSPLHF. The chain combines TRBV7-2 with TRBJ1-6; TRBD1 might be the D (6 bases). CDR3 length: 15 residues. Deletions cut 5 bases from V and 9 bases from J, with 17 bases between. Germline V lookup: CDR1 SGHTA, CDR2 FQGNSA.

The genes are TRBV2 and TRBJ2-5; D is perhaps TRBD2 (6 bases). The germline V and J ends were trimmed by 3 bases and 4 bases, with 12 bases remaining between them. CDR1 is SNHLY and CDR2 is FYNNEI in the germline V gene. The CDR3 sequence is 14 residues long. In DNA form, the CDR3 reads TGTGCCAGCAGTGAGGAGGGTTACCTAGAGACCCAGTACTTC. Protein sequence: CASSEEGYLETQYF.

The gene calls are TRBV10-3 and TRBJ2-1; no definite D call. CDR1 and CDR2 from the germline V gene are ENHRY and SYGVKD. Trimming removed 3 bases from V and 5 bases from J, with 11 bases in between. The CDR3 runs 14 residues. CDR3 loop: CAISDRGRNNEQFF. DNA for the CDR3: TGTGCCATCAGTGACCGTGGGCGGAACAATGAGCAGTTCTTC.

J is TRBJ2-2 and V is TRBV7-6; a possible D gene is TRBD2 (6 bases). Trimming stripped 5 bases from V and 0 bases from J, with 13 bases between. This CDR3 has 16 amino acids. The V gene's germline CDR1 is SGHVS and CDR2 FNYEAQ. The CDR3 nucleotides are TGTGCCAGCAGCCCCCGGGAGTTACCGAACACCGGGGAGCTGTTTTTT. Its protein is CASSPRELPNTGELFF.

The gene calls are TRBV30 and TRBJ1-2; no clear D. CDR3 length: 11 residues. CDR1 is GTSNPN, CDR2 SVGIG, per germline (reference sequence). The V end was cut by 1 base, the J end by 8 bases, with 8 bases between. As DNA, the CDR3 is TGTGCCTGGAGTGCTGGCTTAGGCTACACCTTC. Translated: CAWSAGLGYTF.

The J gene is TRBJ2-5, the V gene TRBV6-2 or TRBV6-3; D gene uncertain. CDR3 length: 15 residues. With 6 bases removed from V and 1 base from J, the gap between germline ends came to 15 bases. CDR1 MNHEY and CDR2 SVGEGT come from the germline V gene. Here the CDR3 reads CASSPRSNLQETQYF. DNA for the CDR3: TGTGCCAGCAGCCCCCGGAGCAACCTCCAAGAGACCCAGTACTTC.

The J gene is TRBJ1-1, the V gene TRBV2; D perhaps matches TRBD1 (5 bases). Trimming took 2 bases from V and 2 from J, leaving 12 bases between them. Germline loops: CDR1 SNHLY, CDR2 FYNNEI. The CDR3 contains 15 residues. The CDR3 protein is CASSETAGPNTEAFF. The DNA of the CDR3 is TGTGCCAGCAGTGAAACGGCAGGGCCTAACACTGAAGCTTTCTTT.

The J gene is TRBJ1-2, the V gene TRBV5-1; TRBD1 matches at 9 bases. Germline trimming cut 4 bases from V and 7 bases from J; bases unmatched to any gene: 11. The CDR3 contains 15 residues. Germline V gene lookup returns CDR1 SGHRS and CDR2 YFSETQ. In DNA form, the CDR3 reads TGCGCCAGCAGCCCCGAAGGTGGGACAGGGTTTGGCTACACCTTC. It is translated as CASSPEGGTGFGYTF.

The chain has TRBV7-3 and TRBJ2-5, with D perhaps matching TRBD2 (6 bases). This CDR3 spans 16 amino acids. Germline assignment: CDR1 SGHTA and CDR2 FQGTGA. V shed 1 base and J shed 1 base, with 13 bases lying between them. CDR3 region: CASSLSGGAGQETQYF. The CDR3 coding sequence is TGTGCCAGCAGCTTAAGCGGAGGGGCCGGCCAAGAGACCCAGTACTTC.

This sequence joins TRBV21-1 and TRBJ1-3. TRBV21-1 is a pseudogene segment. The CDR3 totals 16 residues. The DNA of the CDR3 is TGTGCCAGCAGCAAATTGGTCGAGGGTAATCGATACACCATATATTTT. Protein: CASSKLVEGNRYTIYF.

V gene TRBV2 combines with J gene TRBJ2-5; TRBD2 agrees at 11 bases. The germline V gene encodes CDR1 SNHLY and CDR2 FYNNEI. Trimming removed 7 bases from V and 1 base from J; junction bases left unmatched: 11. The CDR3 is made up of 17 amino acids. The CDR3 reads CASKGGLAAIAQETQYF. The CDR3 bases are TGTGCCAGCAAGGGGGGACTAGCGGCAATAGCCCAAGAGACCCAGTACTTC.

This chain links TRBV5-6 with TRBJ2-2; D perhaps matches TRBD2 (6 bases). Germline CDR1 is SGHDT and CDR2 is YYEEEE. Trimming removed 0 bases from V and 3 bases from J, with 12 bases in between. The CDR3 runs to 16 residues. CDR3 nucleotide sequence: TGTGCCAGCAGCTTGGTAGGAGGGGCCCACACCGGGGAGCTGTTTTTT. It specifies CASSLVGGAHTGELFF.

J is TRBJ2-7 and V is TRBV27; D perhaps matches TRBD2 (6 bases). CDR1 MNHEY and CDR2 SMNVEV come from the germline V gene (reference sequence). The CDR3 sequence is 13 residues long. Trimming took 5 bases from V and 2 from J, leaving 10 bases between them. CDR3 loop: CASSQGGPYEQYF. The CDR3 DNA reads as TGTGCCAGCAGTCAAGGAGGGCCCTACGAGCAGTACTTC.

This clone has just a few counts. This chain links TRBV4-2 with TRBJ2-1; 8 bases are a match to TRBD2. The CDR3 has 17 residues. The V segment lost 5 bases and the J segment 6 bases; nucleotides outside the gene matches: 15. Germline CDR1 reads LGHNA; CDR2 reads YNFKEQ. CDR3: CASSKSRAGASPNEQFF. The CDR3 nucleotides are TGTGCCAGCAGCAAAAGTCGAGCGGGGGCATCCCCCAATGAGCAGTTCTTC.

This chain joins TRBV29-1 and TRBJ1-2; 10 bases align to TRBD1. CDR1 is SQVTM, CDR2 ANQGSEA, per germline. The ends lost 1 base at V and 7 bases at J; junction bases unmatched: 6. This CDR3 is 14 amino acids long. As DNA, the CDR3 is TGCAGCGTTGAAGTTGACAGGGGGCTGGGTGGCTACACCTTC. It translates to CSVEVDRGLGGYTF.

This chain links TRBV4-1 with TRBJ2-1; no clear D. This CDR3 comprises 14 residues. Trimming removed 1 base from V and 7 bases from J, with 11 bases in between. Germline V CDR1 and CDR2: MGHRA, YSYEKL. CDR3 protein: CASSQVNGFNEQFF. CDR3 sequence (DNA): TGCGCCAGCAGCCAAGTCAACGGGTTTAATGAGCAGTTCTTC.

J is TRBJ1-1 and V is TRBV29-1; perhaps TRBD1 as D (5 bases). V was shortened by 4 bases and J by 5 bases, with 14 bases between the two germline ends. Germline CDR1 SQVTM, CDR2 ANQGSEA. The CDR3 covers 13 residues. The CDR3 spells CSVGGVKGTEAFF. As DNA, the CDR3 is TGCAGCGTTGGGGGCGTAAAGGGGACTGAAGCTTTCTTT.

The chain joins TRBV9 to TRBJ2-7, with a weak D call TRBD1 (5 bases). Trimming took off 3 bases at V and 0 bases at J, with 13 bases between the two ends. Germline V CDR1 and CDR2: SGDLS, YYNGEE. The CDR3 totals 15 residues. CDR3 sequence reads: CASSARLDTSYEQYF. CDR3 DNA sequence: TGTGCCAGCAGCGCCCGCCTGGACACCTCCTACGAGCAGTACTTC.

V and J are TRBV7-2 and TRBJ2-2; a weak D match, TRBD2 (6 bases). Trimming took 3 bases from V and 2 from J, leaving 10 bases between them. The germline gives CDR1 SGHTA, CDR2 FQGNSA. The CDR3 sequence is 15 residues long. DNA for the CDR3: TGTGCCAGCAGCTTGGGGGGAGGTAACACCGGGGAGCTGTTTTTT. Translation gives CASSLGGGNTGELFF.

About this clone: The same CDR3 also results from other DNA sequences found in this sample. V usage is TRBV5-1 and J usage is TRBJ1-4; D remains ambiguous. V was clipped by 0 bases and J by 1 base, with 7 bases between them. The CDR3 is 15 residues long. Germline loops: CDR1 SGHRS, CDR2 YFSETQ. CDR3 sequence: CASSLEGRTNEKLFF. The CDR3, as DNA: TGCGCCAGCAGCTTGGAGGGCAGAACTAATGAAAAACTGTTTTTT. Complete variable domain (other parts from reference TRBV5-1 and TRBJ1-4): KAGVTQTPRYLIKTRGQQVTLSCSPISGHRSVSWYQQTPGQGLQFLFEYFSETQRNKGNFPGRFSGRQFSNSRSEMNVSTLELGDSALYLCASSLEGRTNEKLFFGSGTQLSVL.